Described below is a single T cell receptor (beta chain) sequence and its context. V was clipped by 3 bases and J by 7 bases; unmatched bases: 7. The CDR3 is made up of 15 amino acids. Germline V CDR1 and CDR2: SGDLS, YYNGEE. This sample was included in a study of blood T cell repertoires in COVID-19. Clones were sequenced by immunoSEQ multiplex PCR, and TCRdb holds only the in-frame ones, with some missing. The sample gives under 55,000 clones, roughly 90% of which show up once; about 3.8% is in the top ten. What was sequenced was peripheral blood. V gene TRBV9 combines with J gene TRBJ1-5, with 10 nucleotides matching TRBD1. The clonotype originates from a human donor in a cohort sampled during active COVID-19. The CDR3 loop is CASSGTGTGVQPQHF. In DNA, the CDR3 is TGTGCCAGCAGCGGAACCGGGACAGGGGTGCAGCCCCAGCATTTT.